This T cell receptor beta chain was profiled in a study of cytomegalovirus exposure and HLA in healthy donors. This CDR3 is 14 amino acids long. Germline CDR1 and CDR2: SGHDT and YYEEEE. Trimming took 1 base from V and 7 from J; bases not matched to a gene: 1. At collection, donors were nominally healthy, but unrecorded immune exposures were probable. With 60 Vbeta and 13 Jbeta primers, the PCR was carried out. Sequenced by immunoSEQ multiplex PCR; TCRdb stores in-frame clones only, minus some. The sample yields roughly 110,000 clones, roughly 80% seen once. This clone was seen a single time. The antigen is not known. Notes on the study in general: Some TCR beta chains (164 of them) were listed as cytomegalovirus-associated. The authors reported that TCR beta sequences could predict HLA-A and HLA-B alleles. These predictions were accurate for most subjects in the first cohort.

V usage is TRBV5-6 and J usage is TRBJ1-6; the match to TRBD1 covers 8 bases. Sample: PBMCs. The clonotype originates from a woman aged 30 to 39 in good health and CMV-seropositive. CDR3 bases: TGTGCCAGCAGCTTGAACAGGGGGAATTCACCCCTCCACTTT. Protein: CASSLNRGNSPLHF.